These T cell receptor beta chains were read from a single sample in a study of sequential checkpoint blockade in melanoma. Some clones are missing from TCRdb's copy, which holds only in-frame ones; the method was immunoSEQ multiplex PCR. Here the sample spans thousands of clones, 20% to 25% being singletons. Sequencing was performed on tumor tissue (inferred from file names), taken from a patient given nivolumab and ipilimumab in sequence. Receptor source: a human donor with melanoma. CDR3s include the opening cysteine and the closing phenylalanine or tryptophan. Each record gives: CDR3 DNA, CDR3 protein, D gene, V gene, clone size, J gene. D genes are given only for firm matches. Size tells how often a clone was seen (once, few, many) or the class of an expanded clone, and some rows leave it out.

DNA: TGTGCCACCAGCAGAGATTACCAGACAGGGACCCTCGGATACTTC
CDR3: CATSRDYQTGTLGYF
D: TRBD1
V: TRBV15
size: large
J: TRBJ2-7

DNA: TGTGCCAGCAGCCCGACAGGGCAGGCGTATGGCTACACCTTC
CDR3: CASSPTGQAYGYTF
D: TRBD1
V: TRBV11-3
size: few
J: TRBJ1-2

DNA: TGTGCCAGCAGCTTAGTATCAGAGAAAGCGAAAGCTTTCTTT
CDR3: CASSLVSEKAKAFF
D: .
V: TRBV11-3
size: medium-sized
J: TRBJ1-1

DNA: TGTGCCAGCAGCTTGGCCGACGCAGGCTATGGCTACACCTTC
CDR3: CASSLADAGYGYTF
D: .
V: TRBV11-3
size: many
J: TRBJ1-2

DNA: TGTGCCAGCACTCGACAGGAAACCTCTGGAAACACCATATATTTT
CDR3: CASTRQETSGNTIYF
D: .
V: TRBV6-8
size: medium-sized
J: TRBJ1-3

DNA: TGTGCCAGCACCCCAGGGGGTCCCTACTATGGCTACACCTTC
CDR3: CASTPGGPYYGYTF
D: TRBD1
V: TRBV6-8
size: .
J: TRBJ1-2

DNA: TGTGCCAGCGGCACTAGCGGGAGCGCAGATACGCAGTATTTT
CDR3: CASGTSGSADTQYF
D: TRBD2
V: TRBV6-8
size: few
J: TRBJ2-3

DNA: TGTGCCAGCAGAGTCTTCGGGGGGGCGGAGGCCAAAAACATTCAGTACTTC
CDR3: CASRVFGGAEAKNIQYF
D: TRBD2
V: TRBV6-8
size: few
J: TRBJ2-4

DNA: TGTGCCAGCAGTCGCGGGACAGGGTGGCAAGAGACCCAGTACTTC
CDR3: CASSRGTGWQETQYF
D: TRBD1
V: TRBV6-8
size: .
J: TRBJ2-5

DNA: TGTGCCAGCAGCCCCACCTGGCGGGGGGGCGAGGAGACCCAGTACTTC
CDR3: CASSPTWRGGEETQYF
D: TRBD2
V: TRBV11-3
size: medium-sized
J: TRBJ2-5

DNA: TGTGCCAGCAGTCCCGGGGGGCGAGGCGGGGAGCTGTTTTTT
CDR3: CASSPGGRGGELFF
D: .
V: TRBV6-8
size: .
J: TRBJ2-2

DNA: TGTGCTGTTTTGACTAGCGGGGGTCTGAATACGCAGTATTTT
CDR3: CAVLTSGGLNTQYF
D: TRBD2
V: TRBV12-5
size: .
J: TRBJ2-3

DNA: TGCAGCGTTGAACTTGGTAGCAATCAGCCCCAGCATTTT
CDR3: CSVELGSNQPQHF
D: .
V: TRBV29-1
size: .
J: TRBJ1-5